This entry concerns a single TCR beta chain. Antigen specificity is unknown. Using immunoSEQ multiplex PCR, the repertoire was profiled, and TCRdb retains in-frame clones only, with some absent. The sample carries 100,000 to 150,000 clones, roughly 88% recorded once. These data are taken from a study of cytomegalovirus exposure and HLA in healthy donors. Study-level results: The study listed 164 cytomegalovirus-associated TCR beta chains. Reportedly, diagnosis of cytomegalovirus status by the classifier showed high specificity and sensitivity. Most TCR sequences were seen very rarely across donors, but some public TCRs occurred in many.

Among the 120 or so subjects of the validation cohort, separate from the approximately 660-subject first cohort, were the donors. Germline V CDR1 and CDR2: SGHDT, YYEEEE. The CDR3 sequence is 15 residues long. The V gene end was trimmed by 1 base and the J gene end by 3 bases; junction bases not matched to a gene: 4. The source is a man in his late teens or twenties in good health and CMV-seronegative. Specimen: PBMCs. The chain carries TRBV5-6 and TRBJ2-1; 7 bases map to TRBD2. This CDR3 reads CASSLSASGYNEQFF. In DNA form, the CDR3 reads TGTGCCAGCAGCTTGTCGGCTAGCGGCTACAATGAGCAGTTCTTC. The full variable domain, rest sourced from reference TRBV5-6 and TRBJ2-1, is DAGVTQSPTHLIKTRGQQVTLRCSPKSGHDTVSWYQQALGQGPQFIFQYYEEEERQRGNFPDRFSGHQFPNYSSELNVNALLLGDSALYLCASSLSASGYNEQFFGPGTRLTVL.